These 28 T cell receptor beta chains were all obtained from the same sample, sequenced in a study of OX40 agonist ivuxolimab in advanced cancers. Generated by immunoSEQ multiplex PCR, the TCRdb table keeps only in-frame clones and is missing some. The sample includes tens of thousands of clones, approximately 89% of them seen just once. This material consisted of CD4+ or CD8+ T cells sorted from blood, taken in a trial of the OX40 agonist ivuxolimab. These receptors were taken from an adult with an advanced solid tumor such as melanoma, head and neck, liver or kidney cancer.

The chain joins TRBV10-3 to TRBJ2-5, with D tentatively TRBD1 (5 bases). V was clipped by 11 bases and J by 1 base, with 14 bases between them. CDR1 ENHRY and CDR2 SYGVKD come from the germline V gene. CDR3 length equals 13 residues. The CDR3 is CALTQGSQETQYF. The CDR3 DNA is TGTGCCCTGACCCAGGGCAGCCAAGAGACCCAGTACTTC.

The chain joins TRBV28 to TRBJ1-4; D is uncertain. The CDR3 runs 12 residues. In germline, CDR1 is MDHEN, CDR2 SYDVKM. V gave up 6 bases and J gave up 10 bases, with 12 bases separating them. In DNA form, the CDR3 reads TGTGCCAGCAGAGAGGGTGGCGGAAAACTGTTTTTT. This encodes CASREGGGKLFF.

V and J are TRBV28 and TRBJ1-1; D unresolved. From germline, CDR1 is MDHEN and CDR2 SYDVKM. Trimming took off 3 bases at V and 9 bases at J, with 11 bases between the two ends. The CDR3 is 12 residues long. The CDR3 bases are TGTGCCAGCAGTTTGACATCGTTCCAAGCTTTCTTT. This encodes CASSLTSFQAFF.

V gene TRBV30 combines with J gene TRBJ2-5; no reliable D call. Near its end, the DNA agrees better with TRBJ2-7, so the J call may be wrong. The CDR3 loop spans 13 amino acids. Germline lookup yields CDR1 GTSNPN and CDR2 SVGIG (reference sequence). The DNA of the CDR3 is TGTGCCTGGAGTAAGGACGCAAACTACGAGCAGTACTTC. This translates into CAWSKDANYEQYF.

This clone was detected once. The chain combines TRBV29-1 with TRBJ2-7; D remains unclear. Germline V gene sequence: CDR1 SQVTM, CDR2 ANQGSEA. The CDR3 sequence is 15 residues long. The V end lost 0 bases, the J end lost 0 bases, and 12 bases lay between the germline ends. CDR3 nucleotides: TGCAGCGTTGAAGACGGAGTTAACAGCTCCTACGAGCAGTACTTC. Translation gives CSVEDGVNSSYEQYF.

V gene TRBV28 combines with J gene TRBJ2-7; 7 bases fit TRBD1. Germline V gene data show CDR1 as MDHEN and CDR2 as SYDVKM. J was trimmed by 6 bases and V by 6 bases; bases with no gene match: 8. This CDR3 has 13 residues. CDR3 coding DNA: TGTGCCAGCAGGTACCGGGACAGCTCCGAGCAGTACTTC. Its translation is CASRYRDSSEQYF.

The chain has TRBV9 and TRBJ2-1; 7 bases align to TRBD2. The CDR3 sequence is 16 residues long. The trim removed 4 bases at V and 8 bases at J, leaving 15 bases unmatched. Germline V gene sequence: CDR1 SGDLS, CDR2 YYNGEE. CDR3 sequence: CASSLTNLAGGDEQFF. CDR3 DNA sequence: TGTGCCAGCAGCCTAACCAACTTAGCGGGTGGCGATGAGCAGTTCTTC.

CDR3 sequence: CASSPPGSTGELFF. The CDR3 nucleotides are TGTGCCAGCAGTCCGCCGGGCTCCACCGGGGAGCTGTTTTTT. This rearrangement joins TRBV27 to TRBJ2-2; D remains ambiguous. V shed 5 bases and J shed 4 bases, with 11 bases lying between them. The CDR3 loop spans 14 amino acids. Germline V gene sequence: CDR1 MNHEY, CDR2 SMNVEV (reference sequence).

The J gene is TRBJ1-3, the V gene TRBV10-3; D remains ambiguous. The CDR3 runs to 16 residues. Germline V gene sequence: CDR1 ENHRY, CDR2 SYGVKD. V lost 6 bases to trimming and J lost 4 bases, with 19 bases between them. The CDR3 spells CAISPAPFSRGNTIYF. The DNA for the CDR3 is TGTGCCATCAGCCCCGCCCCATTTAGTCGAGGAAACACCATATATTTT.

V is TRBV5-1 and J is TRBJ1-2; 9 bases fit TRBD1. CDR3 length: 15 residues. The V gene's germline CDR1 is SGHRS and CDR2 YFSETQ. V lost 3 bases to trimming and J lost 7 bases; unmatched junction nucleotides: 10. CDR3 sequence reads: CASSSGGTGTGGYTF. Written as DNA, the CDR3 is TGCGCCAGCAGCTCTGGAGGGACAGGGACGGGTGGCTACACCTTC.

This chain joins TRBV4-3 and TRBJ2-1; 9 bases fit TRBD1. The germline CDR1 and CDR2 sequences are LGHNA and YSLEER. V was pared by 2 bases and J by 5 bases, with 7 bases of the junction left unmatched. The CDR3 has 16 amino acids. The CDR3 spells CASSQSTGTGNNEQFF. The CDR3 nucleotides read TGCGCCAGCAGCCAATCGACCGGGACAGGGAACAATGAGCAGTTCTTC.

This chain connects TRBV18 to TRBJ1-4; D call uncertain. The V end was cut by 2 bases, the J end by 3 bases, with 4 bases between. Looked up from germline, CDR1 is KGHSH and CDR2 is LQKENI. The length of the CDR3 is 13 residues. The CDR3: CASSPGPNEKLFF. CDR3 bases: TGTGCCAGCTCACCAGGTCCTAATGAAAAACTGTTTTTT.

The rearrangement uses TRBV7-2 and TRBJ1-6; D gene unclear. This CDR3 region has 15 residues. The germline V gene has CDR1 SGHTA and CDR2 FQGNSA. Trimming took off 2 bases at V and 5 bases at J, with 10 bases between the two ends. CDR3 region: CASSLSQTDNSPLHF. In DNA form, the CDR3 reads TGTGCCAGCAGCTTATCGCAAACAGATAATTCACCCCTCCACTTT. The variable domain in full, completed from reference TRBV7-2 and TRBJ1-6, reads GAGVSQSPSNKVTEKGKDVELRCDPISGHTALYWYRQSLGQGLEFLIYFQGNSAPDKSGLPSDRFSAERTGGSVSTLTIQRTQQEDSAVYLCASSLSQTDNSPLHFGNGTRLTVT.

V is TRBV7-8 and J is TRBJ2-7, with no clear D. Trimming pared 5 bases from V and 0 bases from J, leaving 5 bases between. Germline CDR1 SGHVS, CDR2 FQNEAQ. The CDR3 has 12 amino acids. CDR3 in DNA: TGTGCCAGCAGCCGCAGCTCCTACGAGCAGTACTTC. Residues: CASSRSSYEQYF.

DNA of the CDR3: TGTGCCAGCAGCCAGGGGTTACGGGCCGGCGTTTATAGCAATCAGCCCCAGCATTTT. The encoded protein is CASSQGLRAGVYSNQPQHF. The chain is built from TRBV7-2 and TRBJ1-5, with a possible D match to TRBD1 (6 bases). Trimming pared 5 bases from V and 0 bases from J, leaving 23 bases between. There are 19 residues in the CDR3. CDR1 and CDR2 (germline): SGHTA, FQGNSA.

V usage is TRBV10-3 and J usage is TRBJ2-5; 13 nucleotides agree with TRBD2. The DNA end favors TRBJ2-7, so the J call may be wrong. The length of the CDR3 is 15 residues. Germline assignment: CDR1 ENHRY and CDR2 SYGVKD. The CDR3 nucleotides read TGTGCCATCAGTTGGACTAGCGGGAGTTCCCACGAGCAGTACTTC. Residues: CAISWTSGSSHEQYF.

This chain links TRBV2 with TRBJ2-7; D unresolved. The CDR3 has 13 amino acids. Trimming took 8 bases from V and 3 from J, leaving 14 bases between them. Germline lookup yields CDR1 SNHLY and CDR2 FYNNEI. The CDR3 region is CASVVHRIYEQYF. The DNA of the CDR3 is TGTGCCAGCGTGGTACATCGTATCTACGAGCAGTACTTC.

J is TRBJ1-6 and V is TRBV9, with 9 positions matching TRBD1. Germline loops: CDR1 SGDLS, CDR2 YYNGEE. Trimming took 4 bases from V and 9 from J; bases not matched to a gene: 5. This CDR3 contains 14 residues. CDR3 in DNA: TGTGCCAGCAGCCGGGGACAGGGTGGTTCACCCCTCCACTTT. This encodes CASSRGQGGSPLHF.

This chain links TRBV28 with TRBJ1-1; unclear D gene. V was shortened by 4 bases and J by 5 bases, with 8 bases between the two germline ends. Germline values: CDR1 MDHEN, CDR2 SYDVKM. This CDR3 is built from 12 residues. CDR3 nucleotides: TGTGCCAGCAGTTCGGGGAGGACTGAAGCTTTCTTT. Translation gives CASSSGRTEAFF.

V and J are TRBV28 and TRBJ2-6; 7 bases map to TRBD2. This CDR3 spans 17 amino acids. Losses at the gene ends were 2 bases for V and 1 base for J; bases not matched to a gene: 5. Germline-derived CDR1 and CDR2 are MDHEN and SYDVKM. CDR3 region: CASSLISGLSGANVLTF. In nucleotides, the CDR3 is TGTGCCAGCAGTTTAATTAGCGGGCTTTCTGGGGCCAACGTCCTGACTTTC.

V is TRBV7-9 and J is TRBJ1-2; D is possibly TRBD1 (6 bases). The germline V gene encodes CDR1 SEHNR and CDR2 FQNEAQ (reference sequence). V lost 4 bases and J 9 bases, leaving 15 bases between the germline ends. The CDR3 loop spans 13 amino acids. CDR3 protein: CASSSPTQGSYTF. CDR3 nucleotides: TGTGCCAGCAGCTCCCCGACACAGGGAAGCTACACCTTC.

The chain joins TRBV10-3 to TRBJ1-6; TRBD1 might be the D (6 bases). CDR1 ENHRY and CDR2 SYGVKD come from the germline V gene. The CDR3 runs to 14 residues. Trimming stripped 5 bases from V and 9 bases from J, with 14 bases between. CDR3 sequence (DNA): TGTGCCATCAGTTCGACAGGTAGCGGTTCACCCCTCCACTTT. Translated, it gives CAISSTGSGSPLHF.

The CDR3 sequence is CASSGRQGHTEAFF. As DNA, the CDR3 is TGTGCCAGCAGCGGTCGACAGGGCCACACTGAAGCTTTCTTT. This chain uses TRBV9 with TRBJ1-1, with 7 bases identical to TRBD1. J gave up 3 bases and V 3 bases, and 5 bases lay outside the gene matches. The CDR3 loop spans 14 amino acids. The germline V gene has CDR1 SGDLS and CDR2 YYNGEE. The complete variable domain, with remaining parts taken from reference TRBV9 and TRBJ1-1, reads DSGVTQTPKHLITATGQRVTLRCSPRSGDLSVYWYQQSLDQGLQFLIQYYNGEERAKGNILERFSAQQFPDLHSELNLSSLELGDSALYFCASSGRQGHTEAFFGQGTRLTVV.

The rearrangement uses TRBV4-3 and TRBJ2-7; maybe TRBD2 (6 bases). The CDR3 has 14 amino acids. Per the germline V gene, CDR1 is LGHNA and CDR2 is YSLEER. V dropped 2 bases and J dropped 6 bases, with 14 bases sitting between them. CDR3 region: CASSQNHPGGEQYF. CDR3 DNA: TGCGCCAGCAGCCAAAATCATCCCGGGGGCGAGCAGTACTTC.

The rearrangement uses TRBV6-6 and TRBJ2-3, with a tentative D call TRBD2 (5 bases). CDR1 MNHNY and CDR2 SVGAGI come from the germline V gene (reference sequence). Deletions cut 5 bases from V and 2 bases from J, with 14 bases between. The length of the CDR3 is 15 residues. CDR3 in amino acids: CASSSSVPTTDTQYF. The CDR3 nucleotides read TGTGCCAGCAGTAGTAGCGTACCGACCACAGATACGCAGTATTTT.

The rearrangement joins TRBV6-5 to TRBJ1-5; 10 bases align to TRBD1. The CDR3 runs to 13 residues. After removal of 8 bases from V and 4 bases from J, the junction contained 2 bases not matched to a gene. The V gene's germline CDR1 is MNHEY and CDR2 SVGAGI. CDR3 nucleotide sequence: TGTGCCAGCGCGGGACAGGGGAATCAGCCCCAGCATTTT. Its protein is CASAGQGNQPQHF.

This clone has a handful of counts. The J gene is TRBJ1-2, the V gene TRBV6-6; tentative D call: TRBD1 (6 bases). Germline values: CDR1 MNHNY, CDR2 SVGAGI (reference sequence). This CDR3 is built from 13 residues. Between the trimmed V and J ends, which lost 9 bases and 10 bases, there was a span of 21 bases. CDR3 sequence (DNA): TGTGCCAGTCATACCGGGTCTCAGGGGACCTACACCTTC. Amino acids: CASHTGSQGTYTF.

V gene TRBV7-2 combines with J gene TRBJ2-7, with 14 bases fitting TRBD2. In germline, CDR1 is SGHTA, CDR2 FQGNSA. The CDR3 covers 16 residues. With V trimmed by 5 bases and J by 5 bases, 8 bases remained unmatched. The CDR3: CASSPRLAGGPHEQYF. The CDR3 bases are TGTGCCAGCAGCCCGCGACTAGCGGGAGGGCCACACGAGCAGTACTTC.